This T cell receptor beta chain was found in a study of B cell selection in AIRE deficiency. Study-wide results and caveats: Of fewer than 4,500 shared Treg TCRbeta sequences, roughly 34% were healthy-donor-only and around 8.6% patient-only. Shared Treg sequences had shorter CDR3s, biased toward rearrangements with few non-templated insertions.

This CDR3 region has 15 residues. J lost 0 bases, V lost 5 bases, and 6 bases had no gene match. Per germline, CDR1 SGHTA and CDR2 FQGNSA. Per the original data handling: Patients' Tregs yielded tens of thousands of distinct TCRbeta sequences; donors' 9.56x10^4. Clones were read by immunoSEQ multiplex PCR, and TCRdb kept only the in-frame ones, dropping some. The D gene and trimming were derived from the DNA, and the V and J assignments and clone size from that table. The top ten clones hold roughly 1.5% of a sample with 20,000 to 25,000 clones, 80% to 95% of them seen once. Regulatory T cells were sorted as CD4+CD25hiCD127low/negative. Control samples were from healthy, unrelated donors. Regarding this clone: Its antigen remains unidentified.

Sequencing was carried out using CD4+CD25+ Tregs sorted from PBMCs. The receptor was derived from a human donor in good health. J is TRBJ2-7 and V is TRBV7-2; TRBD2 agrees at 8 bases. The CDR3 region has the DNA TGTGCCAGCAGCCAGACTAGCGTTACCTCCTACGAGCAGTACTTC. It is translated as CASSQTSVTSYEQYF.